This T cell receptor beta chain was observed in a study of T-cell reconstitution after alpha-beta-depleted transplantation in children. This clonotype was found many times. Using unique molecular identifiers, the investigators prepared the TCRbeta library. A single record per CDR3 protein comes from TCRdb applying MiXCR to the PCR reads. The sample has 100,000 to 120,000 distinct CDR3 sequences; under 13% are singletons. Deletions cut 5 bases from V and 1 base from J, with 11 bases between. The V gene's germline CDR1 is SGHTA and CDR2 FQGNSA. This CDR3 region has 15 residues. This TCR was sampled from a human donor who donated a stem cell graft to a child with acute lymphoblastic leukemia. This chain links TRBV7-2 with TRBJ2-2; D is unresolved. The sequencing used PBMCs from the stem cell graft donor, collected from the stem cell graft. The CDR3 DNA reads TGTGCCAGCAGCCCGCGGACGGTGAACACCGGGGAGCTGTTTTTT. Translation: CASSPRTVNTGELFF.